The TCR beta chain described here comes from a study of T cells in Graves' hyperthyroidism and ophthalmopathy (dated by TCRdb to the late 2010s). Background on the whole study: Peripheral blood samples were taken at the time of initial diagnosis, prior to any treatment. To identify TCR V-J signatures that set the groups apart, the researchers used a discovery cohort of 100 patients, made up of 40 to 45 with Graves' ophthalmopathy and about 60 with stable Graves' hyperthyroidism. Prospective prediction of ophthalmopathy was tested in an independent validation cohort of approximately 19 hyperthyroidism patients and 17 patients who later progressed to ophthalmopathy. The roughly 91 discovery patients were randomly divided into training and test sets at a 7:3 ratio. Thyroid tissue and blood T-cell repertoires from several Graves' hyperthyroidism patients were also compared in the study. After blood sampling, hyperthyroidism patients were treated with methimazole at a starting dose of 30 mg daily, and ophthalmopathy patients were treated with high-dose intravenous methylprednisolone. TCR Vbeta CDR3 sequencing of around 130 peripheral blood samples (roughly 41 ophthalmopathy, 75 to 80 hyperthyroidism and roughly 17 progressor patients) is reported in the paper. Summary of the overall study and its limitations: Most expanded thyroid clonotypes (frequency above 0.001) were also found in blood, which suggests that blood repertoires may mirror thyroid immune responses. Ophthalmopathy was separated from stable hyperthyroidism by a 13 V-J signature model, with 85% to 90% sensitivity and roughly 81% specificity obtained in cross-validation and 80%/75% obtained in testing. In validation, the model predicted progression to ophthalmopathy with roughly 70% sensitivity and roughly 72% specificity, a median of approximately 6.7 months before onset. Sample size was not statistically predetermined, and blinding of investigators to group allocation was not performed.

This clonotype appeared many times. Its antigen remains undetermined. No much larger clone is present one base from it, and per-base qualities are unavailable. The CDR3 spans 15 residues, from the cysteine through the phenylalanine. CDR3 DNA is the only sequence kept; it has 45 bases, read in frame from the first base. Trimming costs V 5 bases and J 3 bases, and their ends lie 16 bases apart. The germline V gene (reference sequence) gives CDR1 as MNHEY and CDR2 as SMNVEV. A patient counted as having stable Graves' hyperthyroidism if no progression to ophthalmopathy occurred over 18 months of follow-up. Hyperthyroidism patients were newly diagnosed, had a disease duration of under 2 months, and were aged 18 to 65 years. Patients with uncontrolled infections, other autoimmune diseases, pregnancy or lactation were excluded. Diagnoses were established on the basis of clinical symptoms, serum thyroxine and TRAb, thyroid ultrasound, and orbital computed tomography. PBMCs were isolated from approximately 10 ml of fresh peripheral blood by Ficoll-Paque density gradient centrifugation. Trizol reagent was used to extract total RNA, and RNA quality was then checked on an Agilent 2100 Bioanalyzer.

The TCR beta CDR3 regions were amplified from the RNA transcripts. For the first round of RT-PCR on the TCR CDR3, the HTBI primer set was used together with the Qiagen OneStep RT-PCR kit. A second multiplex PCR round built the libraries, followed by size selection and purification. Libraries were sequenced paired-end with 100 bp reads on an Illumina HiSeq2000. As for the original processing: SOAPnuke was used to process the raw data, removing reads that contained adapters or uncalled bases, had a mean Phred below 15, or lacked an exact match to the constant primer or identifier. COPE v1.2.5 was used to merge high-quality paired reads, and clonotypes were defined as unique nucleotide sequences. MiTCR v1.1 was used to align clonotypes to the IMGT TRBV, TRBD and TRBJ reference segments. The analysis was restricted to V-J combinations with a frequency above 0.0001, which together covered around 99% of the repertoires. The TCS score was defined as F50 (clonal expansion) divided by E x V (chaos), with BLOSUM62-based TCRdist calculated between CDR3 peptides within each V-J. Welch's t-statistics and random forest reduced around 510 V-J features to roughly 13, which were used in a naive Bayes classifier (R e1071). TCRdb ran its own pipeline on the public reads, namely fastp trimming at Q25 and MiXCR clone calling, and kept in-frame beta chains. One record per CDR3 amino acid sequence lists the most common genes and DNA. TCRdb's processing, not the authors' own work, is the source of the V and J calls. For this sample there are 250,000 to 350,000 distinct CDR3 sequences; roughly 15% appear just once. The biggest ten clones account for roughly 31% of the sample.

Sample: blood. This TCR derives from a man younger than 45 with Graves' hyperthyroidism. This receptor chain uses TRBV27 and TRBJ1-1; the D gene identity is not certain. The DNA is TGTGCCAGCAGTATTCGGCCCGGATTGGACACTGAAGCTTTCTTT. Translated, this is CASSIRPGLDTEAFF.